A single sample is the source of the 16 T cell receptor beta chains below, sequenced in a study of beta chain features in type 1 diabetes. TCRB transcripts that were expressed got sequenced, as all of the isolated RNA had been reverse transcribed. TCRdb keeps only in-frame clones here, not all; method: immunoSEQ multiplex PCR. The sample consists of around 150,000 clones, approximately 8.1% of them appearing once. The sample was central memory CD4+ T cells from blood. All receptors derive from a man between 18 and 29 years old in good health.

This clone was detected a few times. V and J are TRBV4-2 and TRBJ1-4; 9 nucleotides agree with TRBD1. V lost 5 bases and J lost 5; bases outside the gene matches: 6. Germline V CDR1 and CDR2: LGHNA, YNFKEQ. The CDR3 contains 15 residues. In nucleotides, the CDR3 is TGTGCCAGCAGCTCCGATGGGACAGGGAATGAAAAACTGTTTTTT. This encodes CASSSDGTGNEKLFF.

The rearrangement joins TRBV6-5 to TRBJ1-5, with TRBD1 as a possible D gene (5 bases). The CDR3 extends over 13 amino acids. The V end lost 5 bases, the J end lost 3 bases, and 8 bases lay between the germline ends. The germline V gene has CDR1 MNHEY and CDR2 SVGAGI. The CDR3 sequence is CASSARANQPQHF. The CDR3 region has the DNA TGTGCCAGCAGTGCCAGGGCCAATCAGCCCCAGCATTTT.

The V call is TRBV6-1, the J call TRBJ2-5; 7 nucleotides agree with TRBD1. From germline, CDR1 is MNHNS and CDR2 SASEGT. V was pared by 4 bases and J by 0 bases, with 8 bases of the junction left unmatched. This CDR3 spans 16 amino acids. The CDR3 region is CASSVRVGTDQETQYF. The CDR3 DNA reads as TGTGCCAGCAGTGTTCGGGTGGGGACAGACCAAGAGACCCAGTACTTC.

This clone turned up a few times. This chain links TRBV6-1 with TRBJ2-3, with 10 bases that match TRBD1. The trim removed 5 bases at V and 3 bases at J, leaving 5 bases unmatched. Per the germline V gene, CDR1 is MNHNS and CDR2 is SASEGT. This CDR3 has 15 amino acids. The chain's CDR3 is CASSMTGGWTDTQYF. Written as DNA, the CDR3 is TGTGCCAGCAGTATGACAGGGGGCTGGACAGATACGCAGTATTTT.

V is TRBV28 and J is TRBJ2-5; TRBD2 matches 7 bases. V trimming: 6 bases; J trimming: 1 base; junction bases outside the gene matches: 8. The CDR3 runs 15 residues. Germline values: CDR1 MDHEN, CDR2 SYDVKM. This CDR3 is CASRSPSGFQETQYF. The CDR3 nucleotides read TGTGCCAGCAGGAGCCCTAGCGGCTTCCAAGAGACCCAGTACTTC.

The chain employs TRBV18 and TRBJ1-6, with 7 bases fitting TRBD1. Germline V gene lookup returns CDR1 KGHSH and CDR2 LQKENI. The CDR3 consists of 14 residues. Germline trimming cut 6 bases from V and 10 bases from J; bases unmatched to any gene: 9. The CDR3 bases are TGTGCCAGCTCCCAGGACAGGACAGAGTCACCCCTCCACTTT. Its protein is CASSQDRTESPLHF.

The table lists this clone with many counts. The CDR3 protein is CASSNRQGGTDTQYF. The CDR3 DNA is TGTGCCAGCAGCAATCGACAGGGTGGTACAGATACGCAGTATTTT. The V and J genes are TRBV7-2 and TRBJ2-3, with TRBD1 matching 7 bases. CDR1 and CDR2 (germline): SGHTA, FQGNSA. The CDR3 loop spans 15 amino acids. Trimming at V came to 5 bases and at J to 3 bases, leaving 8 bases not matched to a gene. The whole variable domain, remainder taken from reference TRBV7-2 and TRBJ2-3, is GAGVSQSPSNKVTEKGKDVELRCDPISGHTALYWYRQSLGQGLEFLIYFQGNSAPDKSGLPSDRFSAERTGGSVSTLTIQRTQQEDSAVYLCASSNRQGGTDTQYFGPGTRLTVL.

The V and J genes are TRBV9 and TRBJ1-1, with D perhaps matching TRBD1 (5 bases). The CDR3 sequence is 16 residues long. Trimming removed 0 bases at V and 0 bases at J, with 12 bases between. CDR1 is SGDLS and CDR2 is YYNGEE in the germline V gene. The CDR3 spells CASSVGVGQLNTEAFF. In nucleotides, the CDR3 is TGTGCCAGCAGCGTAGGTGTTGGACAACTGAACACTGAAGCTTTCTTT. The variable domain in full, with the rest retrieved from reference TRBV9 and TRBJ1-1, is DSGVTQTPKHLITATGQRVTLRCSPRSGDLSVYWYQQSLDQGLQFLIQYYNGEERAKGNILERFSAQQFPDLHSELNLSSLELGDSALYFCASSVGVGQLNTEAFFGQGTRLTVV.

The chain couples TRBV7-2 to TRBJ2-3; D possibly corresponds to TRBD1 (5 bases). Germline V gene sequence: CDR1 SGHTA, CDR2 FQGNSA. Trimming pared 1 base from V and 5 bases from J, leaving 13 bases between. This CDR3 is built from 15 residues. CDR3 DNA sequence: TGTGCCAGCAGCTTAGTGGGCAGGGTTAAAGATACGCAGTATTTT. Amino acid sequence: CASSLVGRVKDTQYF.

This chain uses TRBV5-1 with TRBJ2-5; the match to TRBD1 covers 7 bases. Germline CDR1 and CDR2: SGHRS and YFSETQ. V was pared by 2 bases and J by 5 bases, with 9 bases of the junction left unmatched. The CDR3 totals 15 residues. CDR3 coding DNA: TGCGCCAGCAGCTTCCGGGACAGAAGTGGGGAGACCCAGTACTTC. The encoded protein is CASSFRDRSGETQYF. Drawing the rest from reference TRBV5-1 and TRBJ2-5, the complete variable domain is KAGVTQTPRYLIKTRGQQVTLSCSPISGHRSVSWYQQTPGQGLQFLFEYFSETQRNKGNFPGRFSGRQFSNSRSEMNVSTLELGDSALYLCASSFRDRSGETQYFGPGTRLLVL.

Worth noting for this clone: One base away lies a much larger clone, so this may be a sequencing read error. The chain uses TRBV14 and TRBJ1-1, with a tentative D call TRBD1 (6 bases). The CDR3 spans 13 residues. In germline, CDR1 is SGHDN, CDR2 FVKESK. With 4 bases removed from V and 0 bases from J, the gap between germline ends came to 6 bases. CDR3 coding DNA: TGTGCCAGCAGCCGACAGGTGAACACTGAAGCTTTCTTT. It codes for CASSRQVNTEAFF. The complete variable domain, with remaining parts taken from reference TRBV14 and TRBJ1-1, reads EAGVTQFPSHSVIEKGQTVTLRCDPISGHDNLYWYRRVMGKEIKFLLHFVKESKQDESGMPNNRFLAERTGGTYSTLKVQPAELEDSGVYFCASSRQVNTEAFFGQGTRLTVV.

The J gene is TRBJ2-7, the V gene TRBV2; 8 bases fit TRBD1. V was pared by 6 bases and J by 6 bases, with 16 bases of the junction left unmatched. CDR1 is SNHLY, CDR2 FYNNEI, per germline. The CDR3 contains 16 residues. The CDR3 sequence: CASRRNPGTGPGEQYF. CDR3 nucleotides: TGTGCCAGCAGACGGAACCCCGGGACAGGACCTGGCGAGCAGTACTTC.

This clone was counted only a few times. The J gene is TRBJ2-7, the V gene TRBV30, with D maybe TRBD1 (6 bases). The V gene lost 2 bases and the J gene lost 4 bases, with 9 bases spanning the gap. Looked up from germline, CDR1 is GTSNPN and CDR2 is SVGIG (reference sequence). The CDR3 covers 12 residues. The CDR3 region is CAWSPDRYEQYF. As DNA, the CDR3 is TGTGCCTGGAGTCCGGACAGATACGAGCAGTACTTC.

This clone turned up a few times. This sequence joins TRBV5-1 and TRBJ2-7, with 9 bases lining up with TRBD2. This CDR3 spans 14 amino acids. V shed 2 bases, J shed 2 bases, and the junction held 2 bases outside the gene matches. CDR1 is SGHRS and CDR2 is YFSETQ in the germline V gene. As DNA, the CDR3 is TGCGCCAGCAGCTTTGGCGGGAGGGCCTACGAGCAGTACTTC. The encoded protein is CASSFGGRAYEQYF.

The rearrangement joins TRBV5-4 to TRBJ2-5, with 11 positions matching TRBD2. The CDR3 extends over 15 amino acids. V dropped 0 bases and J dropped 5; count of bases not matched to a gene: 3. CDR1 and CDR2 from the germline V gene are SGHNT and YYREEE (reference sequence). The CDR3 is CASSLGGTSGETQYF. In DNA, the CDR3 is TGTGCCAGCAGCTTGGGGGGGACTAGCGGTGAGACCCAGTACTTC.

This clone was counted a few times. The chain has TRBV18 and TRBJ2-3, with D possibly being TRBD1 (6 bases). Trimming pared 4 bases from V and 6 bases from J, leaving 11 bases between. Germline assignment: CDR1 KGHSH and CDR2 LQKENI. This CDR3 comprises 13 residues. In DNA, the CDR3 is TGTGCCAGCTCACTACGTCAGGGGGATACGCAGTATTTT. It codes for CASSLRQGDTQYF.